The clone carrying this T cell receptor (beta chain) was seen a handful of times. The data were taken from a study of circulating and synovial CD4+ cells in juvenile arthritis. Donors were patients with active juvenile idiopathic arthritis. Sequenced by immunoSEQ multiplex PCR; TCRdb stores in-frame clones only, minus some. This sample yields thousands of clones, of which roughly four fifths are seen a single time; roughly 4.8% belongs to the top ten. J was trimmed by 5 bases and V by 4 bases; bases with no gene match: 0. Germline assignment: CDR1 GTSNPN and CDR2 SVGIG (reference sequence). The CDR3 is made up of 11 amino acids.

The source is a human donor with juvenile idiopathic arthritis. The sample was CD4+ T cells from synovial fluid. The chain joins TRBV30 to TRBJ1-1, with 8 bases aligning to TRBD1. The CDR3 protein is CAWNRGTEAFF. CDR3 coding DNA: TGTGCCTGGAACAGGGGGACTGAAGCTTTCTTT.